These 16 T cell receptor beta chains originate from one sample sequenced in a study of T-cell memory formation after mild COVID-19. MiXCR, applied by TCRdb to the 5' RACE reads, yields one record per CDR3 protein. Altogether 470,000 or so distinct CDR3 sequences are present, 20% being singletons, with the ten largest covering roughly 8.4%. Input material: PBMCs or a T cell subset sorted from them (not recorded which). The receptors come from an adult woman who had mild COVID-19 (a few samples of this study predate the infection). Cell type and time point are not known.

The sample holds a few counts of this clonotype. The gene calls are TRBV7-8 and TRBJ2-6; D remains unclear. Germline V CDR1 and CDR2: SGHVS, FQNEAQ. V was shortened by 5 bases and J by 0 bases, with 11 bases between the two germline ends. The CDR3 sequence is 16 residues long. The CDR3 protein is CASSHLYSSGANVLTF. The CDR3 bases are TGTGCCAGCAGCCACCTCTATAGCTCTGGGGCCAACGTCCTGACTTTC. Variable domain in full (rest from reference TRBV7-8 and TRBJ2-6): GAGVSQSPRYKVAKRGQDVALRCDPISGHVSLFWYQQALGQGPEFLTYFQNEAQLDKSGLPSDRFFAERPEGSVSTLKIQRTQQEDSAVYLCASSHLYSSGANVLTFGAGSRLTVL.

The rearrangement uses TRBV13 and TRBJ1-6, with D perhaps matching TRBD1 (5 bases). There are 15 residues in the CDR3. Trimming pared 2 bases from V and 8 bases from J, leaving 13 bases between. CDR1 is PRHDT, CDR2 FYEKMQ, per germline (reference sequence). CDR3 sequence (DNA): TGTGCCAGCAGCTTAAGAGGGGCCGGGCATTCACCCCTCCACTTT. This translates into CASSLRGAGHSPLHF.

The V gene is TRBV4-2, the J gene TRBJ2-2; 7 bases fit TRBD1. The CDR3 is 16 residues long. The V and J ends lost 2 bases and 5 bases, in that order; junction bases with no gene match: 8. Germline CDR1 is LGHNA and CDR2 is YNFKEQ. CDR3 in DNA: TGTGCCAGCAGCCAAACAGGGGCCGCGAGAACCGGGGAGCTGTTTTTT. It translates to CASSQTGAARTGELFF.

This clonotype was detected a few times. The gene calls are TRBV27 and TRBJ2-2; no clear D gene. The CDR3 runs 15 residues. CDR1 is MNHEY and CDR2 is SMNVEV in the germline V gene (reference sequence). V shed 4 bases and J shed 0 bases, with 9 bases lying between them. CDR3: CASSSSLANTGELFF. As DNA, the CDR3 is TGTGCCAGCAGTTCGTCCCTAGCGAACACCGGGGAGCTGTTTTTT.

This rearrangement joins TRBV20-1 to TRBJ2-1, with 9 nucleotides matching TRBD2. Germline trimming cut 2 bases from V and 1 base from J; bases unmatched to any gene: 0. There are 14 residues in the CDR3. CDR1 and CDR2 (germline): DFQATT, SNEGSKA (reference sequence). The CDR3 region has the DNA TGCAGTGCTAGAAGCGGGGGGTCCTACAATGAGCAGTTCTTC. It specifies CSARSGGSYNEQFF.

V usage is TRBV7-9 and J usage is TRBJ1-1; 7 bases are shared with TRBD1. CDR3 length: 16 amino acids. Germline V gives CDR1 SEHNR, CDR2 FQNEAQ (reference sequence). After removal of 4 bases from V and 3 bases from J, the junction contained 11 bases not matched to a gene. CDR3 sequence: CASSYFRGQPYTEAFF. CDR3 sequence (DNA): TGTGCCAGCAGCTACTTCCGGGGACAGCCATACACTGAAGCTTTCTTT.

The genes are TRBV29-1 and TRBJ2-3; TRBD2 matches 12 bases. V lost 4 bases to trimming and J lost 1 base; unmatched junction nucleotides: 9. CDR3 length: 17 amino acids. Germline V gene lookup returns CDR1 SQVTM and CDR2 ANQGSEA. CDR3 nucleotide sequence: TGCAGCGTTGCTCTCCTAGCGGGGGGGCGTCGCACAGATACGCAGTATTTT. This sequence encodes CSVALLAGGRRTDTQYF.

This clonotype was seen more than once but under ten times. The V call is TRBV20-1, the J call TRBJ2-7, with TRBD2 matching 9 bases. This CDR3 comprises 14 residues. V was pared by 1 base and J by 4 bases, with 5 bases of the junction left unmatched. CDR1 DFQATT and CDR2 SNEGSKA come from the germline V gene (reference sequence). The DNA of the CDR3 is TGCAGTGCTAGAGGAGGGACTAGCAGTTACGAGCAGTACTTC. Its translation is CSARGGTSSYEQYF.

The J gene is TRBJ2-7, the V gene TRBV12-3 or TRBV12-4, with 11 positions matching TRBD2. CDR3 length equals 22 residues. The ends lost 4 bases at V and 1 base at J; junction bases unmatched: 24. DNA of the CDR3: TGTGCCAGCAGTTCCGTCCCCCCGCAGCGGAGACTAGCGGGAATTTCTTCCTACGAGCAGTACTTC. It translates to CASSSVPPQRRLAGISSYEQYF.

This chain connects TRBV20-1 to TRBJ2-5, with D possibly being TRBD2 (5 bases). This CDR3 contains 14 residues. V was trimmed by 0 bases and J by 2 bases, leaving 10 bases between them. From germline, CDR1 is DFQATT and CDR2 SNEGSKA (reference sequence). In nucleotides, the CDR3 is TGCAGTGCTAGAGAGACGGGGATTCAAGAGACCCAGTACTTC. Residues: CSARETGIQETQYF.

The chain carries TRBV24-1 and TRBJ2-1, with D perhaps TRBD2 (6 bases). Germline V gene lookup returns CDR1 KGHDR and CDR2 SFDVKD. The CDR3 extends over 15 amino acids. The V and J ends lost 9 bases and 2 bases respectively, with 16 bases between them. The DNA of the CDR3 is TGTGCCACCTCGCCTCCGGGGGTCGCCTACAATGAGCAGTTCTTC. This sequence encodes CATSPPGVAYNEQFF.

As for this clonotype: An end of the junction does not agree with germline; a read error may underlie this. V is TRBV10-3 and J is TRBJ1-6; TRBD1 matches 10 bases. The CDR3 is made up of 15 amino acids. The V gene's germline CDR1 is ENHRY and CDR2 SYGVKD. In DNA form, the CDR3 reads TGTGCAATCAGTGCCGGACAGGGGGATAATTCACCCCTCCACTTT. Translation gives CAISAGQGDNSPLHF.

This chain connects TRBV20-1 to TRBJ2-1; 10 bases agree with TRBD2. This CDR3 comprises 16 residues. In germline, CDR1 is DFQATT, CDR2 SNEGSKA (reference sequence). J gave up 4 bases and V 2 bases, and 8 bases lay outside the gene matches. The CDR3 spells CSARSTGLAAYNEQFF. In nucleotides, the CDR3 is TGCAGTGCTAGATCCACAGGACTAGCGGCTTACAATGAGCAGTTCTTC.

The rearrangement uses TRBV7-2 and TRBJ2-5; 7 positions match TRBD1. Trimming cost V 3 bases and J 5 bases; bases outside gene matches: 6. CDR1 and CDR2 (germline): SGHTA, FQGNSA. The CDR3 covers 14 residues. The CDR3 DNA sequence: TGTGCCAGCAGCTTCCCACAGGGGACGGAGACCCAGTACTTC. Translation: CASSFPQGTETQYF.

This clonotype was observed a handful of times. The chain couples TRBV12-3 or TRBV12-4 to TRBJ1-5, with 7 bases lining up with TRBD1. J gave up 2 bases and V 6 bases, and 10 bases lay outside the gene matches. The CDR3 consists of 16 residues. CDR3 region: CASSRTNRGGNQPQHF. CDR3 DNA: TGTGCCAGCAGCCGAACGAACAGGGGAGGCAATCAGCCCCAGCATTTT.

This clonotype was counted between two and nine times. This sequence joins TRBV7-9 and TRBJ2-3; the D gene is possibly TRBD2 (6 bases). The CDR3 covers 15 residues. The V and J ends lost 6 bases and 2 bases respectively, with 15 bases between them. Germline V CDR1 and CDR2: SEHNR, FQNEAQ (reference sequence). CDR3 loop: CASSLGLLSTDTQYF. Here the CDR3 DNA reads TGTGCCAGCAGTCTGGGACTCCTTTCCACAGATACGCAGTATTTT. Looking up the rest from reference TRBV7-9 and TRBJ2-3 gives the full variable domain: DTGVSQNPRHKITKRGQNVTFRCDPISEHNRLYWYRQTLGQGPEFLTYFQNEAQLEKSRLLSDRFSAERPKGSFSTLEIQRTEQGDSAMYLCASSLGLLSTDTQYFGPGTRLTVL.